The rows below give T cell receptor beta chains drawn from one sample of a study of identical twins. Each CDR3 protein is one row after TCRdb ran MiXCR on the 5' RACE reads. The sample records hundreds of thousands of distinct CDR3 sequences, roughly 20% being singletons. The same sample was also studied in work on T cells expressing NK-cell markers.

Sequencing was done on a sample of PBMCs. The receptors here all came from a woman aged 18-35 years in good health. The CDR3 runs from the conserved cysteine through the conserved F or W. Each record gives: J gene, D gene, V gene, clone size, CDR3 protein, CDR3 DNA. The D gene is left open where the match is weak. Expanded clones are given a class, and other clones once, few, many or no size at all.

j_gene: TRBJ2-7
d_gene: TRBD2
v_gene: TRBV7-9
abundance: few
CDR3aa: CASSLGTAGGQNEQYF
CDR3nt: TGTGCCAGCAGCTTAGGGACAGCGGGAGGACAAAACGAGCAGTACTTC

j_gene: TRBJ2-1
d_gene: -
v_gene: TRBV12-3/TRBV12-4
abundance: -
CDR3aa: CASVFSGHEQFF
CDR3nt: TGTGCCAGCGTTTTTTCAGGCCATGAGCAGTTCTTC

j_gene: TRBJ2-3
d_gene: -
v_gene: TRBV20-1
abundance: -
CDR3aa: CSALASPTDTQYF
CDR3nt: TGCAGTGCTTTAGCGTCCCCCACAGATACGCAGTATTTT

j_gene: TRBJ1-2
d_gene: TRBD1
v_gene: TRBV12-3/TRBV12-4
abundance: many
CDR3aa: CASSWGQLYGYTF
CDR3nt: TGTGCCAGCAGCTGGGGACAGCTCTATGGCTACACCTTC

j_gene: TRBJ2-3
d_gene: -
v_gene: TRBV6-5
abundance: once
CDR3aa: CASSWGAGTDTQYF
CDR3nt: TGTGCCAGCAGTTGGGGGGCTGGCACAGATACGCAGTATTTT

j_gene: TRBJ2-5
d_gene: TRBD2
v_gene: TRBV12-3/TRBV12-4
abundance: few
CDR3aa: CASNIAGRVSETQYF
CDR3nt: TGTGCCAGCAACATAGCGGGAAGGGTGTCTGAGACCCAGTACTTC

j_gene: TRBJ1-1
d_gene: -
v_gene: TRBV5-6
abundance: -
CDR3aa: CASSPSWGNTEAFF
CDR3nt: TGTGCCAGCAGCCCGTCCTGGGGGAACACTGAAGCTTTCTTT

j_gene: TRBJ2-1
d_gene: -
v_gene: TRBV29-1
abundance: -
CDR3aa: CSVEASILLVGKSSEQFF
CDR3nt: TGCAGCGTTGAAGCCTCTATTCTACTAGTAGGGAAGTCAAGTGAGCAGTTCTTC

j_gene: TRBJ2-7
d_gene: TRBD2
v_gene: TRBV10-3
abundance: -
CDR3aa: CATGLAGTYEQYF
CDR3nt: TGTGCCACGGGACTAGCGGGGACTTACGAGCAGTACTTC

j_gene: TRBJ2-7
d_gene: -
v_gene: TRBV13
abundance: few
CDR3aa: CASSRGPVYEQYF
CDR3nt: TGTGCCAGCAGCCGAGGCCCGGTCTACGAGCAGTACTTC

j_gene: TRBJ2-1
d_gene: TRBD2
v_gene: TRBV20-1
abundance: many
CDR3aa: CSALTTSGRGNEQFF
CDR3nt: TGCAGTGCCTTAACGACTAGCGGGAGGGGAAATGAGCAGTTCTTC

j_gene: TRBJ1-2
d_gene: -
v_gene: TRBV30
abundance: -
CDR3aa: CAWSVLSGYTF
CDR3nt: TGTGCCTGGAGTGTCCTCTCTGGCTACACCTTC

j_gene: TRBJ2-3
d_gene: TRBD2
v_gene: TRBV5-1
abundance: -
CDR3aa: CASSGTSGSSTDTQYF
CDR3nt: TGCGCCAGCAGCGGCACTAGCGGGTCTAGCACAGATACGCAGTATTTT

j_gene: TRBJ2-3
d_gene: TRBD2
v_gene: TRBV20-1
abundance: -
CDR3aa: CSASPSGRPSDTQYF
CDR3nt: TGCAGTGCTAGTCCGAGCGGGAGGCCCTCTGATACGCAGTATTTT

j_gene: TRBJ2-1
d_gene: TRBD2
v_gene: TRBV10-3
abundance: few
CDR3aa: CAISESSGRGSSYNEQFF
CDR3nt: TGTGCCATCAGTGAGTCTAGCGGGAGGGGTAGCTCCTACAATGAGCAGTTCTTC

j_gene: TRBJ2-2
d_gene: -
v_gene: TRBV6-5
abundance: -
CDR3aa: CASRVGAGELFF
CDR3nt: TGTGCCAGCAGGGTGGGGGCCGGGGAGCTGTTTTTT

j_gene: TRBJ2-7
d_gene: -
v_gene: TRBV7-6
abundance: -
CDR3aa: CASSLGDAHTYEQYF
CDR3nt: TGTGCCAGCAGCTTGGGGGACGCACATACCTACGAGCAGTACTTC

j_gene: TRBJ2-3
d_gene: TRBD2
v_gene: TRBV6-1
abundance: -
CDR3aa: CASSPLLAGVADTQYF
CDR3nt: TGTGCCAGCAGTCCCCTCCTAGCGGGAGTAGCAGATACGCAGTATTTT

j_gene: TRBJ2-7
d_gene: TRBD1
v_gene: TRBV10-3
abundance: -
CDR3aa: CAISEKGQGATYEQYF
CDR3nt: TGTGCCATCAGTGAAAAGGGACAGGGGGCCACCTACGAGCAGTACTTC

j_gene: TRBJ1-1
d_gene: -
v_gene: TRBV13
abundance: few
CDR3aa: CASSYRDPRAFF
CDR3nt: TGTGCCAGCAGCTACAGGGATCCTCGGGCTTTCTTT

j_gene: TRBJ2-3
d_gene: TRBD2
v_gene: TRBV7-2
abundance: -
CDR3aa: CASSLGASGSTDTQYF
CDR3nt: TGTGCCAGCAGCTTAGGGGCTAGCGGGAGCACAGATACGCAGTATTTT

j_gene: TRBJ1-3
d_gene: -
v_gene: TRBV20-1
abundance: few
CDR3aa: CSARGLNWGNTIYF
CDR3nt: TGCAGTGCTAGAGGATTAAACTGGGGCAACACCATATATTTT

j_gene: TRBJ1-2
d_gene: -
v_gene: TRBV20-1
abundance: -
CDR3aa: CSVHTPSGAYGYTF
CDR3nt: TGCAGTGTCCACACCCCGAGTGGAGCTTATGGCTACACCTTC

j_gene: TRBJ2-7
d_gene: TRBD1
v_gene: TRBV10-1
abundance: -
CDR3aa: CASQRGTGTNEQYF
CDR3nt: TGCGCCAGCCAACGCGGGACAGGGACGAACGAGCAGTACTTC

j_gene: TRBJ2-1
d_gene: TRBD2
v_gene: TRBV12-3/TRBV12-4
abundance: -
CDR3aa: CASSYGPAASGRQGNEQFF
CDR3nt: TGTGCCAGCAGTTACGGCCCTGCTGCTAGCGGGAGACAGGGGAATGAGCAGTTCTTC

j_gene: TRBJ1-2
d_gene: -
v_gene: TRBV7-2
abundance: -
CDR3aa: CASSYLGHGGYTF
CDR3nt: TGTGCCAGCAGCTACTTAGGGCACGGCGGCTACACCTTC

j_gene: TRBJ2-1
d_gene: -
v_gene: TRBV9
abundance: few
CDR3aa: CASSSWADGNEQFF
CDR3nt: TGTGCCAGCAGCTCCTGGGCCGATGGGAATGAGCAGTTCTTC

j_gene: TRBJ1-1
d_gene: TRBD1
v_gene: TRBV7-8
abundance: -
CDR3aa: CASSSETGGAFF
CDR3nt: TGTGCCAGCAGCTCAGAGACAGGGGGTGCTTTCTTT

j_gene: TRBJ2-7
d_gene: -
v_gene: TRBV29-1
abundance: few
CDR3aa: CSARRSGPDYEQYF
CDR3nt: TGCAGCGCCCGGCGGTCGGGCCCAGACTACGAGCAGTACTTC

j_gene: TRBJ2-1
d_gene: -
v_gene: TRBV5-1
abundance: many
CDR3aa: CASSLDRVGLQFF
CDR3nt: TGCGCCAGCAGCTTGGACCGGGTGGGTTTGCAGTTCTTC

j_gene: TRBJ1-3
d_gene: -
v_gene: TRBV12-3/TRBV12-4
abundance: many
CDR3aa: CASSFGSGNTIYF
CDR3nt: TGTGCCAGCAGTTTTGGCTCTGGAAACACCATATATTTT

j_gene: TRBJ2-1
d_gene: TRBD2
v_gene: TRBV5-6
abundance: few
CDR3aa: CASSLAGIGTTNNEQFF
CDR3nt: TGTGCCAGCAGCTTGGCAGGCATCGGGACTACCAACAATGAGCAGTTCTTC

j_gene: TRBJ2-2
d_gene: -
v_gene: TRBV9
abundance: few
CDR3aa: CASSESETGELFF
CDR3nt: TGTGCCAGCAGCGAATCGGAGACCGGGGAGCTGTTTTTT

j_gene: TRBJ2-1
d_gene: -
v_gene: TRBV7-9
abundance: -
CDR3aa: CASSPRGTTFNEQFF
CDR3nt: TGTGCCAGCAGCCCCCGGGGAACGACTTTCAATGAGCAGTTCTTC

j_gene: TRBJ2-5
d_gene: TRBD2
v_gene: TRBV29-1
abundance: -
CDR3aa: CSVAWRGAETQYF
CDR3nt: TGCAGCGTCGCATGGCGGGGGGCAGAGACCCAGTACTTC

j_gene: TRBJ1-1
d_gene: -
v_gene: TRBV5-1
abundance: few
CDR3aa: CASSYGRKAMNTEAFF
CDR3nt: TGCGCCAGCAGCTACGGACGGAAGGCTATGAACACTGAAGCTTTCTTT

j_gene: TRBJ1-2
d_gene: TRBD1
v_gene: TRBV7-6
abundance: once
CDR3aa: CASSLAGQGATF
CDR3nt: TGTGCCAGCAGCTTAGCGGGACAGGGAGCCACCTTC

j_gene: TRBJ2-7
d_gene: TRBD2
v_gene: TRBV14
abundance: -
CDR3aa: CASSVLSGGSYEQYF
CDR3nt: TGTGCCAGCAGTGTCCTTAGCGGGGGGTCCTACGAGCAGTACTTC

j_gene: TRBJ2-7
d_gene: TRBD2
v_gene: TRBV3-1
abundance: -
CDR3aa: CASSHGGAPSYEQYF
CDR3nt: TGTGCCAGCAGCCACGGGGGGGCCCCATCCTACGAGCAGTACTTC

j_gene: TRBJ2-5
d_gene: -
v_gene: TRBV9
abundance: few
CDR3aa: CASSVESGRGETQYF
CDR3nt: TGTGCCAGCAGCGTAGAGTCAGGAAGGGGTGAGACCCAGTACTTC

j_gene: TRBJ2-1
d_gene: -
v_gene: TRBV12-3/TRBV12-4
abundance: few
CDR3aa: CASSKSAGRNEQFF
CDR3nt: TGTGCCAGCTCTAAATCGGCCGGGAGAAATGAGCAGTTCTTC